Below are 30 T cell receptor beta chains sequenced from a single sample in a study of early T cells in non-severe SARS-CoV-2 infection. TCRdb processed the 5' RACE reads anew with MiXCR; each CDR3 protein has one entry. The sample lists about 77,000 distinct CDR3 sequences, 5% occurring once. The sample in question was whole blood, obtained at baseline. These receptors all come from an adult who was a healthcare worker with PCR-confirmed SARS-CoV-2 infection or an uninfected control (not recorded which).

The chain has TRBV10-1 and TRBJ2-1; D is undetermined. V was pared by 4 bases and J by 1 base, with 5 bases between. From germline, CDR1 is WNHNN and CDR2 SYGVQD (reference sequence). The length of the CDR3 is 13 residues. In DNA, the CDR3 is TGCGCCAGCAGTGGACAATCCTACAATGAGCAGTTCTTC. Its protein is CASSGQSYNEQFF.

This clonotype was observed many times. The V gene is TRBV19, the J gene TRBJ1-2; D remains ambiguous. Germline CDR1 LNHDA, CDR2 SQIVND (reference sequence). The CDR3 consists of 17 residues. The V gene lost 3 bases and the J gene lost 3 bases, with 20 bases spanning the gap. This CDR3 is CASSISSGWRVDYGYTF. CDR3 nucleotides: TGTGCCAGTAGTATCTCCTCCGGGTGGAGGGTCGACTATGGCTACACCTTC.

The sample holds many counts of this clonotype. The chain carries TRBV10-2 and TRBJ1-1; D is unclear. The germline CDR1 and CDR2 sequences are WSHSY and SAAADI. This CDR3 comprises 13 residues. Trimming cost V 5 bases and J 6 bases, with 13 bases left between them. For the CDR3, the DNA is TGCGCCAGCAGTAGAGGCCCGGACGCTGAAGCTTTCTTT. Protein: CASSRGPDAEAFF.

This clonotype has a count of ten or more. The rearrangement joins TRBV5-1 to TRBJ2-2; 8 nucleotides match TRBD2. The V gene end was trimmed by 0 bases and the J gene end by 1 base; junction bases not matched to a gene: 5. Germline values: CDR1 SGHRS, CDR2 YFSETQ. The CDR3 is 17 residues long. The CDR3 sequence is CASSLDSGTRNTGELFF. The CDR3 bases are TGCGCCAGCAGCTTGGACAGCGGGACTAGGAACACCGGGGAGCTGTTTTTT.

This clonotype was seen ten or more times. The chain has TRBV12-3 or TRBV12-4 and TRBJ2-7; 11 bases are shared with TRBD2. J gave up 4 bases and V 1 base, and 3 bases lay outside the gene matches. The CDR3 contains 15 residues. The CDR3 coding sequence is TGTGCCAGCAGTTTAGACCCTAGCGGGAGGTACGAGCAGTACTTC. It encodes CASSLDPSGRYEQYF.

The V call is TRBV12-3 or TRBV12-4, the J call TRBJ2-7; 10 bases match TRBD2. This CDR3 region has 17 residues. V was clipped by 2 bases and J by 3 bases; unmatched bases: 10. The CDR3 sequence is CASSLRGSGRADYEQYF. The CDR3 bases are TGTGCCAGCAGTTTAAGGGGAAGCGGGAGGGCAGACTACGAGCAGTACTTC.

This clonotype was seen only a few times. V usage is TRBV7-2 and J usage is TRBJ1-1; unclear D gene. From germline, CDR1 is SGHTA and CDR2 FQGNSA. V was shortened by 1 base and J by 2 bases, with 14 bases between the two germline ends. CDR3 size: 16 residues. DNA of the CDR3: TGTGCCAGCAGCTTAGTTGATGTTAGGATAAACACTGAAGCTTTCTTT. Its protein product is CASSLVDVRINTEAFF.

Ten or more counts support this clonotype. The chain joins TRBV10-3 to TRBJ2-7; 7 bases line up with TRBD1. The CDR3 runs to 14 residues. The germline V gene encodes CDR1 ENHRY and CDR2 SYGVKD. V lost 4 bases to trimming and J lost 2 bases; unmatched junction nucleotides: 5. CDR3 loop: CAISAMTGPYEQYF. For the CDR3, the DNA is TGTGCCATCAGTGCAATGACAGGGCCCTACGAGCAGTACTTC.

The chain uses TRBV10-3 and TRBJ1-2; tentative D call: TRBD1 (5 bases). Germline CDR1 ENHRY, CDR2 SYGVKD. The CDR3 runs 14 residues. Between the trimmed V and J ends, which lost 5 bases and 7 bases, there was a span of 17 bases. Here the CDR3 reads CAISLAGDPSGYTF. CDR3 bases: TGTGCCATCAGTCTGGCCGGGGACCCGAGTGGCTACACCTTC.

This clonotype was detected many times. The J gene is TRBJ2-7, the V gene TRBV11-2, with 10 bases that match TRBD2. This CDR3 has 14 amino acids. Germline CDR1 is SGHAT and CDR2 is FQNNGV. V was clipped by 10 bases and J by 6 bases; unmatched bases: 12. The CDR3 spells CATAGGVLGREQYF. In nucleotides, the CDR3 is TGTGCCACAGCGGGAGGGGTTCTGGGCCGCGAGCAGTACTTC. The full variable domain, rest sourced from reference TRBV11-2 and TRBJ2-7, is EAGVAQSPRYKIIEKRQSVAFWCNPISGHATLYWYQQILGQGPKLLIQFQNNGVVDDSQLPKDRFSAERLKGVDSTLKIQPAKLEDSAVYLCATAGGVLGREQYFGPGTRLTVT.

This clonotype has at least ten counts. The CDR3 here is CASSPYGTGATYEQYF. The CDR3 region has the DNA TGTGCCAGCTCACCGTATGGGACGGGCGCCACCTACGAGCAGTACTTC. This chain uses TRBV18 with TRBJ2-7; perhaps D is TRBD1 or TRBD2 (5 bases each). Trimming pared 3 bases from V and 2 bases from J, leaving 17 bases between. The CDR3 sequence is 16 residues long. Germline CDR1 and CDR2: KGHSH and LQKENI.

In this sample, this clonotype turned up many times. This chain connects TRBV18 to TRBJ2-1; possibly TRBD2 for D (6 bases). The V gene lost 3 bases and the J gene lost 6 bases, with 15 bases spanning the gap. This CDR3 is 15 amino acids long. Germline values: CDR1 KGHSH, CDR2 LQKENI. Here the CDR3 reads CASSPSWDGGNEQFF. DNA of the CDR3: TGTGCCAGCTCACCTTCGTGGGACGGGGGCAATGAGCAGTTCTTC.

This clonotype was detected only a few times. V usage is TRBV19 and J usage is TRBJ1-5; D is unclear. Germline V CDR1 and CDR2: LNHDA, SQIVND (reference sequence). The CDR3 spans 15 residues. V was cut by 1 base and J by 3 bases, with 10 bases left in between. CDR3 coding DNA: TGTGCCAGTAGTATAGGCTGGGAGACCAATCAGCCCCAGCATTTT. Translated: CASSIGWETNQPQHF.

This clonotype was observed a handful of times. The rearrangement links TRBV28 to TRBJ1-3; 10 bases match TRBD1. The CDR3 covers 16 residues. CDR1 and CDR2 (germline): MDHEN, SYDVKM. After removal of 3 bases from V and 7 bases from J, the junction contained 9 bases not matched to a gene. CDR3 bases: TGTGCCAGCAGTTTCGTTTCGGGACAGGGGATGAACACCATATATTTT. The encoded protein is CASSFVSGQGMNTIYF.

This clonotype has at least ten counts. Written as DNA, the CDR3 is TGTGCCATCAGTGACACCGCTCCGGAGGAGTATGGCTACACCTTC. Amino acid sequence: CAISDTAPEEYGYTF. This chain connects TRBV10-3 to TRBJ1-2, with no clear D. CDR3 length: 15 residues. Germline CDR1 reads ENHRY; CDR2 reads SYGVKD. Between the trimmed V and J ends, which lost 3 bases and 5 bases, there was a span of 16 bases.

The chain couples TRBV7-6 to TRBJ2-7, with D tentatively TRBD2 (6 bases). CDR1 is SGHVS and CDR2 is FNYEAQ in the germline V gene. With 6 bases removed from V and 3 bases from J, the gap between germline ends came to 12 bases. The CDR3 has 13 amino acids. DNA of the CDR3: TGTGCCAGCAGGGATCCCGGGGGCTACGAGCAGTACTTC. Amino acid sequence: CASRDPGGYEQYF.

In this sample, this clonotype turned up many times. This chain uses TRBV14 with TRBJ2-1; D possibly corresponds to TRBD1 (6 bases). The length of the CDR3 is 16 residues. V was pared by 3 bases and J by 1 base, with 13 bases between. The germline CDR1 and CDR2 sequences are SGHDN and FVKESK. The CDR3 DNA reads as TGTGCCAGCAGCCAGAATACAGGGTGGTCCTACAATGAGCAGTTCTTC. Protein sequence: CASSQNTGWSYNEQFF.

Concerning this clonotype: A read error may produce the germline difference seen at one junction end. The V and J genes are TRBV19 and TRBJ2-7; TRBD2 is a possible D gene (6 bases). CDR3 length: 13 residues. Germline CDR1 reads LNHDA; CDR2 reads SQIVND (reference sequence). CDR3: CASSPGLLYEQNF. CDR3 coding DNA: TGTGCCAGTAGCCCGGGACTTCTCTACGAGCAGAACTTC.

The chain links TRBV27 to TRBJ1-2; 11 nucleotides agree with TRBD1. V lost 5 bases to trimming and J lost 8 bases; unmatched junction nucleotides: 13. Germline CDR1 reads MNHEY; CDR2 reads SMNVEV (reference sequence). CDR3 length equals 16 residues. The CDR3: CASSPLGGQGAEGYTF. CDR3 DNA: TGTGCCAGCAGTCCCCTCGGTGGACAGGGGGCTGAAGGCTACACCTTC.

This clonotype was recorded many times. The chain joins TRBV18 to TRBJ2-5; D uncertain. Germline V lookup: CDR1 KGHSH, CDR2 LQKENI. The ends were cut back, 0 bases at V and 4 bases at J, with 9 bases in the middle. This CDR3 has 14 residues. In DNA form, the CDR3 reads TGTGCCAGCTCACCACCGGCACCTCCAGAGACCCAGTACTTC. It translates to CASSPPAPPETQYF.

V gene TRBV6-2 or TRBV6-3 combines with J gene TRBJ2-7; 10 bases match TRBD1. CDR1 and CDR2 from the germline V gene are MNHEY and SVGEGT. The CDR3 covers 15 residues. The J segment lost 1 base and the V segment lost 5 bases, leaving 5 bases of the junction unmatched. The CDR3 loop reads CASSVTGGASYEQYF. CDR3 nucleotide sequence: TGTGCCAGCAGTGTGACAGGGGGCGCTTCCTACGAGCAGTACTTC.

This clonotype was counted between two and nine times. For the CDR3, the DNA is TGTGCCAGCAGTTACTCGACAGGGAGGAACAATGAGCAGTTCTTC. Its translation is CASSYSTGRNNEQFF. The rearrangement links TRBV6-5 to TRBJ2-1, with D maybe TRBD1 (7 bases). CDR1 and CDR2 from the germline V gene are MNHEY and SVGAGI. This CDR3 contains 15 residues. Trimming removed 0 bases at V and 5 bases at J, with 11 bases between.

The CDR3 protein is CSATQDQEQFF. The DNA of the CDR3 is TGCAGTGCAACCCAGGACCAAGAGCAGTTCTTC. This chain uses TRBV20-1 with TRBJ2-1; D remains unclear. Germline CDR1 reads DFQATT; CDR2 reads SNEGSKA (reference sequence). Trimming pared 6 bases from V and 10 bases from J, leaving 13 bases between. CDR3 length: 11 amino acids.

This chain joins TRBV3-1 and TRBJ2-7, with 7 bases matching TRBD1. The germline CDR1 and CDR2 sequences are LGHDT and YNNKEL (reference sequence). CDR3 length equals 14 residues. Trimming at V came to 1 base and at J to 5 bases, leaving 5 bases not matched to a gene. The CDR3 loop is CASSQGRQGDEQYF. CDR3 DNA: TGTGCCAGCAGCCAAGGGAGACAGGGTGACGAGCAGTACTTC.

This clonotype came up a few times. The rearrangement joins TRBV27 to TRBJ1-2, with a possible D match to TRBD1 (5 bases). This CDR3 contains 13 residues. V lost 6 bases, J lost 3 bases, and 11 bases lay in between. The germline V gene encodes CDR1 MNHEY and CDR2 SMNVEV (reference sequence). In DNA, the CDR3 is TGTGCCAGCAGAGCGGACAAGTACTATGGCTACACCTTC. This gives the protein CASRADKYYGYTF.

This CDR3 is CASSPDGGSGTEAFF. CDR3 coding DNA: TGTGCCAGCAGCCCAGACGGGGGATCGGGAACTGAAGCTTTCTTT. This chain uses TRBV2 with TRBJ1-1; D might be TRBD1 (5 bases). The CDR3 has 15 residues. Germline V lookup: CDR1 SNHLY, CDR2 FYNNEI. Trimming took 6 bases from V and 5 from J, leaving 19 bases between them.

The chain joins TRBV20-1 to TRBJ1-2; tentative D call: TRBD1 (6 bases). Per the germline V gene, CDR1 is DFQATT and CDR2 is SNEGSKA (reference sequence). V lost 6 bases and J lost 5, with 16 bases in between. The CDR3 spans 13 residues. The CDR3 nucleotides are TGCAGTGCCCCATCGGACAGACTTTATGGCTACACCTTC. Its translation is CSAPSDRLYGYTF.

This clonotype was found many times. The chain uses TRBV7-2 and TRBJ2-7; tentative D call: TRBD2 (5 bases). CDR1 and CDR2 from the germline V gene are SGHTA and FQGNSA. Between the trimmed V and J ends, which lost 2 bases and 7 bases, there was a span of 9 bases. This CDR3 has 12 residues. The CDR3 reads CASSLLGVEQYF. The CDR3 DNA sequence: TGTGCCAGCAGCTTATTGGGAGTTGAGCAGTACTTC.

The table lists this clonotype with many counts. The J gene is TRBJ2-5, the V gene TRBV24-1; 9 nucleotides align to TRBD1. This CDR3 is built from 16 residues. Germline V CDR1 and CDR2: KGHDR, SFDVKD. J was trimmed by 2 bases and V by 3 bases; bases with no gene match: 6. The CDR3 here is CATSDPGTGLQETQYF. In nucleotides, the CDR3 is TGTGCCACCAGTGATCCCGGGACAGGGCTGCAAGAGACCCAGTACTTC.

This clonotype was recorded a few times. The V and J genes are TRBV5-1 and TRBJ1-1, with D perhaps matching TRBD1 (5 bases). V dropped 5 bases and J dropped 4 bases, with 9 bases sitting between them. Germline V gives CDR1 SGHRS, CDR2 YFSETQ. The CDR3 consists of 12 residues. The CDR3 loop reads CASRKGITEAFF. The CDR3 DNA reads TGCGCCAGCAGGAAGGGGATCACTGAAGCTTTCTTT.